This T cell receptor (beta chain) is from a study of blood T cell repertoires in COVID-19. Study overall: The United States, Italy and Spain supplied acute and convalescent COVID-19 samples.

Method: immunoSEQ multiplex PCR; TCRdb's copy keeps in-frame clones and lacks some. The sample comprises about 210,000 clones, approximately 85% of which are singletons, and roughly 5.3% rests with the top ten. Germline trimming cut 4 bases from V and 4 bases from J; bases unmatched to any gene: 11. CDR3 length: 17 residues. CDR1 and CDR2 (germline): ENHRY, SYGVKD. Sequenced material: peripheral blood. The receptor's source is a man aged 50 to 60 with COVID-19, enrolled during active disease. V is TRBV10-3 and J is TRBJ2-5, with 11 positions matching TRBD2. The CDR3 DNA reads as TGTGCCATCAGTGTGCACCCTAGCGGGGGGTCGGTAGAGACCCAGTACTTC. Translated, it gives CAISVHPSGGSVETQYF.